The next 21 T cell receptor beta chains were all read from a single sample in a study of memory CD4+ T cells and cytomegalovirus serostatus. Repertoires were generated with immunoSEQ multiplex PCR, while TCRdb's copy carries only in-frame clones and drops some. Of about 53,000 clones listed, about three quarters are singletons. Single viable CD3+CD4+CD8-CD45RO+ cells were sorted as the memory CD4+ T cells. Sequenced: memory CD4+ T cells from blood. These receptors were taken from an adult in good health and CMV-seronegative.

The table lists this clone with a few counts. V usage is TRBV14 and J usage is TRBJ1-1; 9 nucleotides line up with TRBD1. The J segment lost 3 bases and the V segment lost 4 bases, leaving 3 bases of the junction unmatched. This CDR3 is 14 amino acids long. CDR1 and CDR2 (germline): SGHDN, FVKESK. The CDR3 bases are TGTGCCAGCAGCCGGGACAGGGCGGACACTGAAGCTTTCTTT. Translated: CASSRDRADTEAFF.

V gene TRBV18 combines with J gene TRBJ2-2, with D maybe TRBD2 (9 bases). The CDR3 sequence is 19 residues long. Germline loops: CDR1 KGHSH, CDR2 LQKENI. V lost 2 bases, J lost 6 bases, and 25 bases lay in between. CDR3 sequence reads: CASSPRGQVSGSIAGELFF. Here the CDR3 DNA reads TGTGCCAGCTCACCAAGGGGACAGGTTAGCGGGAGTATCGCCGGGGAGCTGTTTTTT.

This chain links TRBV5-1 with TRBJ2-1; D may be TRBD2 (6 bases). The germline V gene has CDR1 SGHRS and CDR2 YFSETQ. V gave up 0 bases and J gave up 0 bases, with 7 bases separating them. The CDR3 runs 15 residues. The CDR3 coding sequence is TGCGCCAGCAGCTTGGACGGGAGCTCCTACAATGAGCAGTTCTTC. Its translation is CASSLDGSSYNEQFF.

The chain carries TRBV29-1 and TRBJ2-3, with a weak D call TRBD2 (6 bases). V was clipped by 5 bases and J by 4 bases, with 10 bases between them. The CDR3 is made up of 12 amino acids. Germline V gives CDR1 SQVTM, CDR2 ANQGSEA. In nucleotides, the CDR3 is TGCAGCGTTTGGACTAACTCAGATACGCAGTATTTT. It translates to CSVWTNSDTQYF.

The CDR3 nucleotides are TGCAGCGTTGACCTAGCGGGACGAACCGGGGAGCTGTTTTTT. It is translated as CSVDLAGRTGELFF. V is TRBV29-1 and J is TRBJ2-2; 9 bases are shared with TRBD2. The trim removed 3 bases at V and 5 bases at J, leaving 4 bases unmatched. The length of the CDR3 is 14 residues. Germline CDR1 SQVTM, CDR2 ANQGSEA.

This chain connects TRBV4-1 to TRBJ1-2; no clear D. The CDR3 is 14 residues long. Germline V lookup: CDR1 MGHRA, CDR2 YSYEKL. The V end was cut by 0 bases, the J end by 4 bases, with 9 bases between. CDR3 protein: CASSQEWQAYGYTF. DNA for the CDR3: TGCGCCAGCAGCCAAGAGTGGCAAGCCTATGGCTACACCTTC.

This chain joins TRBV25-1 and TRBJ2-2, with a weak D call TRBD2 (6 bases). V lost 1 base and J 2 bases, leaving 11 bases between the germline ends. The length of the CDR3 is 16 residues. Germline assignment: CDR1 MGHDK and CDR2 SYGVNS. CDR3 region: CASSELRGGNTGELFF. In DNA, the CDR3 is TGTGCCAGCAGTGAATTACGGGGAGGAAACACCGGGGAGCTGTTTTTT.

This chain joins TRBV12-5 and TRBJ2-1; 9 bases fit TRBD2. The CDR3 covers 14 residues. V trimming: 4 bases; J trimming: 8 bases; junction bases outside the gene matches: 6. Per germline, CDR1 LGHNT and CDR2 FRNRAP. The DNA of the CDR3 is TGTGCTAGTGGTTGGAATAGCGGGAGTGATGAGCAGTTCTTC. It codes for CASGWNSGSDEQFF.

The table lists this clone with a count of one. The chain combines TRBV7-9 with TRBJ2-7; a possible D gene is TRBD1 (6 bases). The germline gives CDR1 SEHNR, CDR2 FQNEAQ (reference sequence). V gave up 6 bases and J gave up 2 bases, with 11 bases separating them. The CDR3 totals 13 residues. CDR3: CASSHNRAYEQYF. In nucleotides, the CDR3 is TGTGCCAGCAGTCACAACAGGGCCTACGAGCAGTACTTC.

For this clone: Mismatch with germline at one junction end may stem from a read error. The chain joins TRBV10-3 to TRBJ1-1, with D tentatively TRBD1 (6 bases). From germline, CDR1 is ENHRY and CDR2 SYGVKD. The CDR3 consists of 13 residues. The CDR3 DNA reads TGTGCCGTCAGACGGGACATGAACACTGAAGCTTTCTTT. Translating it yields CAVRRDMNTEAFF.

V gene TRBV5-6 combines with J gene TRBJ2-2, with D possibly matching TRBD2 (5 bases). The CDR3 length is 16 residues. Germline CDR1 and CDR2: SGHDT and YYEEEE. The ends were cut back, 2 bases at V and 2 bases at J, with 13 bases in the middle. CDR3 protein: CASSFQTGTNTGELFF. CDR3 coding DNA: TGTGCCAGCAGCTTTCAAACGGGAACTAACACCGGGGAGCTGTTTTTT.

The gene calls are TRBV5-8 and TRBJ1-1; weak D call: TRBD1 (6 bases). Trimming took off 0 bases at V and 1 base at J, with 13 bases between the two ends. This CDR3 spans 16 amino acids. Germline CDR1 and CDR2: SGHTS and YDEGEE. The CDR3 sequence is CASSLGGGGRNTEAFF. The CDR3 nucleotides read TGTGCCAGCAGCTTGGGGGGGGGCGGACGGAACACTGAAGCTTTCTTT. Full variable domain (outside the CDR3, taken from reference TRBV5-8 and TRBJ1-1): EAGVTQSPTHLIKTRGQQATLRCSPISGHTSVYWYQQALGLGLQFLLWYDEGEERNRGNFPPRFSGRQFPNYSSELNVNALELEDSALYLCASSLGGGGRNTEAFFGQGTRLTVV.

The chain links TRBV18 to TRBJ1-4; no reliable D call. Trimming removed 2 bases from V and 0 bases from J, with 13 bases in between. There are 17 residues in the CDR3. Germline CDR1 and CDR2: KGHSH and LQKENI. In nucleotides, the CDR3 is TGTGCCAGCTCACCAAATAGTATGGCGGCAACTAATGAAAAACTGTTTTTT. It yields the protein CASSPNSMAATNEKLFF.

This rearrangement joins TRBV5-1 to TRBJ2-5; 9 nucleotides agree with TRBD2. After removal of 4 bases from V and 1 base from J, the junction contained 8 bases not matched to a gene. Germline CDR1 SGHRS, CDR2 YFSETQ. The CDR3 extends over 16 amino acids. The CDR3 here is CASSHRERGAQETQYF. CDR3 nucleotides: TGCGCCAGCAGCCACAGGGAGCGGGGGGCCCAAGAGACCCAGTACTTC.

This chain uses TRBV6-6 with TRBJ1-1; 9 bases map to TRBD1. The trim removed 6 bases at V and 5 bases at J, leaving 7 bases unmatched. The CDR3 loop spans 14 amino acids. Germline V lookup: CDR1 MNHNY, CDR2 SVGAGI (reference sequence). CDR3 residues: CASRPGQGRTEAFF. The CDR3 bases are TGTGCCAGCAGACCCGGACAGGGGAGGACTGAAGCTTTCTTT.

V usage is TRBV5-1 and J usage is TRBJ2-5; D may match TRBD1 or TRBD2 (5 bases each). CDR1 and CDR2 (germline): SGHRS, YFSETQ. With 2 bases removed from V and 5 bases from J, the gap between germline ends came to 16 bases. CDR3 length: 15 amino acids. CDR3 sequence reads: CASSLEGPTGETQYF. The CDR3 bases are TGCGCCAGCAGCTTAGAGGGACCGACCGGGGAGACCCAGTACTTC.

The rearrangement joins TRBV29-1 to TRBJ2-7, with D perhaps TRBD1 (5 bases). V was trimmed by 6 bases and J by 0 bases, leaving 12 bases between them. CDR3 length: 13 residues. Germline CDR1 SQVTM, CDR2 ANQGSEA. CDR3 nucleotides: TGCAGCGTCTCGACAGCCACCTCCTACGAGCAGTACTTC. Its translation: CSVSTATSYEQYF.

The V call is TRBV5-1, the J call TRBJ2-1; D not certain. From germline, CDR1 is SGHRS and CDR2 YFSETQ. The CDR3 totals 16 residues. Trimming removed 0 bases from V and 0 bases from J, with 10 bases in between. CDR3 loop: CASSLAAMSSYNEQFF. The CDR3 DNA reads as TGCGCCAGCAGCTTGGCAGCTATGAGCTCCTACAATGAGCAGTTCTTC. Full variable domain (rest looked up from reference TRBV5-1 and TRBJ2-1): KAGVTQTPRYLIKTRGQQVTLSCSPISGHRSVSWYQQTPGQGLQFLFEYFSETQRNKGNFPGRFSGRQFSNSRSEMNVSTLELGDSALYLCASSLAAMSSYNEQFFGPGTRLTVL.

The V and J genes are TRBV28 and TRBJ1-1; 11 bases match TRBD1. V shed 3 bases and J 0 bases; nucleotides not matched to a gene: 9. Germline CDR1 reads MDHEN; CDR2 reads SYDVKM. The CDR3 contains 18 residues. The CDR3 coding sequence is TGTGCCAGCAGTTTCTCTCCCGGACAGGGGGCGATGAACACTGAAGCTTTCTTT. Amino acid sequence: CASSFSPGQGAMNTEAFF.

V and J are TRBV6-6 and TRBJ2-7; 8 bases fit TRBD1. The CDR3 runs to 15 residues. J was trimmed by 0 bases and V by 5 bases; bases with no gene match: 6. Germline assignment: CDR1 MNHNY and CDR2 SVGAGI (reference sequence). This CDR3 reads CASSPRDRSSYEQYF. The CDR3 nucleotides read TGTGCCAGCAGTCCGCGGGACAGGAGCTCCTACGAGCAGTACTTC.

Only a few counts were recorded for this clone. This chain links TRBV7-9 with TRBJ1-1; D not resolved. Germline V gene sequence: CDR1 SEHNR, CDR2 FQNEAQ (reference sequence). CDR3 size: 12 residues. The germline V and J ends were trimmed by 5 bases and 6 bases, with 10 bases remaining between them. The CDR3 reads CASSLRGSEAFF. In DNA form, the CDR3 reads TGTGCCAGCAGCCTCCGAGGGTCTGAAGCTTTCTTT.